This TCR beta chain was identified in a study of blood T cell repertoires in COVID-19. Study information: The United States, Italy and Spain supplied acute and convalescent COVID-19 samples. T cells, B-cell-depleted T cells, or PBMCs supplied cDNA or gDNA.

Method: immunoSEQ multiplex PCR; TCRdb's copy keeps in-frame clones and lacks some. This sample has fewer than 200,000 clones; around three quarters occur once, and the top ten carry 6.5%. Material: peripheral blood. The sequence derives from a man aged 70 or older with active or convalescent COVID-19.

This chain's CDR3 is CATTPSNEQFF. The DNA of the CDR3 is TGTGCCACAACCCCGAGCAATGAGCAGTTCTTC. The chain carries TRBV18 and TRBJ2-1, with D uncertain. V shed 10 bases and J shed 6 bases, with 10 bases lying between them. The germline V gene has CDR1 KGHSH and CDR2 LQKENI. The CDR3 consists of 11 residues.